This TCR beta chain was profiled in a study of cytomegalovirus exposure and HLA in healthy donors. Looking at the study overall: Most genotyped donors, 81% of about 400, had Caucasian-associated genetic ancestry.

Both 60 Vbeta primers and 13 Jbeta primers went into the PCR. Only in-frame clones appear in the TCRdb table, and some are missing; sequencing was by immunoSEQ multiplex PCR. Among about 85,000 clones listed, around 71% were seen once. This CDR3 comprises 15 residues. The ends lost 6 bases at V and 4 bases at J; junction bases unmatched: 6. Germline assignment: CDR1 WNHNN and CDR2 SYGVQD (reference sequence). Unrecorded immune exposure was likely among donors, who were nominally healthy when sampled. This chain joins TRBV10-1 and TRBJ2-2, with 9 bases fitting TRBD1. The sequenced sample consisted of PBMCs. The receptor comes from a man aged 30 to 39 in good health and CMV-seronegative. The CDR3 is CASSSDRGGTGELFF. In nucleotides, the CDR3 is TGCGCCAGCAGCTCGGACAGGGGCGGCACCGGGGAGCTGTTTTTT.